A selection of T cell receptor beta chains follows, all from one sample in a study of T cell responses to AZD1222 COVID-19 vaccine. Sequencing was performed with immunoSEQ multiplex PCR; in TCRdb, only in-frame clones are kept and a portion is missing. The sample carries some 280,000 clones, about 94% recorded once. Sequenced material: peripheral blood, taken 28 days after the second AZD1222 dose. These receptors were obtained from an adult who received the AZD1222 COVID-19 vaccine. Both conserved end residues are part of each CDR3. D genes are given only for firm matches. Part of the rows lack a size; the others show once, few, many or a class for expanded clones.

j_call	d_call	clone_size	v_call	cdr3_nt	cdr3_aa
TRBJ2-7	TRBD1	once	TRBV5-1	TGCGCCAGCAGCCCCGGACAGGGGGCCGCCTACGAGCAGTACTTC	CASSPGQGAAYEQYF
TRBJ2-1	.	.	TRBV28	TGTGCCAGCAAGGGGGGGAAGCAGTTCTTC	CASKGGKQFF
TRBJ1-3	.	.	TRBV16	TGTGCCAGCAGCCAATCAGGCAGATCCTACTCTGGAAACACCATATATTTT	CASSQSGRSYSGNTIYF
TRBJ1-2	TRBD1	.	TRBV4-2	TGTGCCAGCAGCCAGACGACAGGGGAAGGCTACACCTTC	CASSQTTGEGYTF
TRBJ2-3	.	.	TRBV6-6	TGTGCCAGCAGTTGGCCCATCAGTGGAGATACGCAGTATTTT	CASSWPISGDTQYF
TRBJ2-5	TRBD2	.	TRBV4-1	TGCGCCAGCAGCCAAGATCAGAGTAGCGGGGGGGAGACCCAGTACTTC	CASSQDQSSGGETQYF
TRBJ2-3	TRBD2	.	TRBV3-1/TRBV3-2	TGTGCCAGCAGCTCCCTCCTAGCGGGGGGGACAGATACGCAGTATTTT	CASSSLLAGGTDTQYF
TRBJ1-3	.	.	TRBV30	TGTGCCTGGGCATTCGGGGGTAGCTCTGGAAACACCATATATTTT	CAWAFGGSSGNTIYF
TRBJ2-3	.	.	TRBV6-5	TGTGCCAGCAGTTACCATAGCAGTTCCACAGATACGCAGTATTTT	CASSYHSSSTDTQYF
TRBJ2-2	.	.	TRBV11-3	TGTGCCAGCAGCTTAGACCAGATAGGGGGGACGACCGGGGAGCTGTTTTTT	CASSLDQIGGTTGELFF
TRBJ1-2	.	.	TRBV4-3	TGCGCCAGCAGCCTTTTTGCCGGGACGGCCAACTATGGCTACACCTTC	CASSLFAGTANYGYTF
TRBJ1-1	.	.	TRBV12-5	TGTGCTAGTGGTTTGGTAAGGGGGGAGAGAGACACTGAAGCTTTCTTT	CASGLVRGERDTEAFF
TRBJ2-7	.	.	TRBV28	TGTGCCAGCTCCCCCCCGGGGGCATTCTACGAGCAGTACTTC	CASSPPGAFYEQYF
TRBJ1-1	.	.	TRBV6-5	TGTGCCGGCAGGGAGAACACTGAAGCTTTCTTT	CAGRENTEAFF
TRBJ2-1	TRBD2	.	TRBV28	TGTGCCAGCAGTTTAGTGGGGACTAGCGGGAGGGATGAGCAGTTCTTC	CASSLVGTSGRDEQFF